This T cell receptor beta chain was recorded in a study of T cell changes during pregnancy in multiple sclerosis. TCRdb's copy holds only in-frame clones and misses some; the assay was immunoSEQ multiplex PCR. The table lists more than 35,000 clones, 75% to 95% of them singletons, with 9% in the top ten. The CDR3 totals 14 residues. Germline loops: CDR1 SNHLY, CDR2 FYNNEI. V was pared by 6 bases and J by 6 bases, with 3 bases of the junction left unmatched. The source material was CD8+ T cells from peripheral blood mononuclear cells, sampled after pregnancy. The TCR comes from a female donor with multiple sclerosis, enrolled in a pregnancy study. The rearrangement joins TRBV2 to TRBJ1-3; 12 bases align to TRBD1. CDR3 amino acids: CASREGQGANTIYF. The CDR3 nucleotides read TGTGCCAGCAGAGAGGGACAGGGGGCAAACACCATATATTTT.